A single sample is the source of the 2 T cell receptor beta chains below, sequenced in a study of T-cell memory formation after mild COVID-19. TCRdb reanalysed the 5' RACE reads using MiXCR and keeps one entry per CDR3 protein. The sample includes 400,000 to 450,000 distinct CDR3 sequences, about 20% of them seen just once. The sample consisted of PBMCs or a T cell subset sorted from them (not recorded which). The receptors here all came from a man between 18 and 35 years old who had mild COVID-19 (a few samples of this study predate the infection). Cell type and time point are not known.

This clonotype turned up a few times. The CDR3 DNA is TGTGCCAGCAGCGCGGGACGACTAGCGGGGGAACTACTAGGGCAGTATTTT. Translated: CASSAGRLAGELLGQYF. The V gene is TRBV9, the J gene TRBJ2-3; 12 bases map to TRBD2. The V gene end was trimmed by 3 bases and the J gene end by 11 bases; junction bases not matched to a gene: 16. Per germline, CDR1 SGDLS and CDR2 YYNGEE. There are 17 residues in the CDR3. The full variable domain, in which reference TRBV9 and TRBJ2-3 provide the parts outside the CDR3, is DSGVTQTPKHLITATGQRVTLRCSPRSGDLSVYWYQQSLDQGLQFLIQYYNGEERAKGNILERFSAQQFPDLHSELNLSSLELGDSALYFCASSAGRLAGELLGQYFGPGTRLTVL.

In this sample, this clonotype turned up a few times. The chain has TRBV6-5 and TRBJ1-1; D is uncertain. The V and J ends lost 5 bases and 2 bases respectively, with 9 bases between them. Germline V gene lookup returns CDR1 MNHEY and CDR2 SVGAGI. This CDR3 has 13 amino acids. CDR3 in amino acids: CASSTLDNTEAFF. The CDR3 DNA sequence: TGTGCCAGCAGTACCTTAGATAACACTGAAGCTTTCTTT.